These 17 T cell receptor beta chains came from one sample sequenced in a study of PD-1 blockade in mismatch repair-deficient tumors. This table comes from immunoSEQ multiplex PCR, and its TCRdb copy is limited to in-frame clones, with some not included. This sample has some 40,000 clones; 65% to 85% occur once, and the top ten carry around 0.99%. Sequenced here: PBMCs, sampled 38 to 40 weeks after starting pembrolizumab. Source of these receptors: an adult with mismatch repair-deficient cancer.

This CDR3 reads CASSDGKRRGRNTEAFF. As DNA, the CDR3 is TGCGCCAGCAGTGATGGGAAGAGGAGGGGCCGGAACACTGAAGCTTTCTTT. The genes are TRBV10-2 and TRBJ1-1; D perhaps matches TRBD1 (5 bases). The CDR3 spans 17 residues. Trimming removed 3 bases from V and 1 base from J, with 18 bases in between. Germline assignment: CDR1 WSHSY and CDR2 SAAADI.

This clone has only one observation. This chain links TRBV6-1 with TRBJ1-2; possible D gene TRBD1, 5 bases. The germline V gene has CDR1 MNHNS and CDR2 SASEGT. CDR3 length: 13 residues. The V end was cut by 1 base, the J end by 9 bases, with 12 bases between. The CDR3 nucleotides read TGTGCCAGCAGTGAAGTCGGGGGAGCGAGCTACACCTTC. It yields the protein CASSEVGGASYTF.

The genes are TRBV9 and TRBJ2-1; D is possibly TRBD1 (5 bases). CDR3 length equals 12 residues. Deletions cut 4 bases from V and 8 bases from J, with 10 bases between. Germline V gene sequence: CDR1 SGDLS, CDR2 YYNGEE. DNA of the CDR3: TGTGCCAGCAGCCCAGGGTTCCATGAGCAGTTCTTC. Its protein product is CASSPGFHEQFF. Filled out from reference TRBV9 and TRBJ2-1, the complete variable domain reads DSGVTQTPKHLITATGQRVTLRCSPRSGDLSVYWYQQSLDQGLQFLIQYYNGEERAKGNILERFSAQQFPDLHSELNLSSLELGDSALYFCASSPGFHEQFFGPGTRLTVL.

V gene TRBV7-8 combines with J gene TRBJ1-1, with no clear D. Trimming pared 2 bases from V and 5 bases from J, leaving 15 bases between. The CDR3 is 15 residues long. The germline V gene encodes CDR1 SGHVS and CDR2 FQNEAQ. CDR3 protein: CASSLSLSGETEAFF. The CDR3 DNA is TGTGCCAGCAGCTTATCTTTATCCGGGGAAACTGAAGCTTTCTTT.

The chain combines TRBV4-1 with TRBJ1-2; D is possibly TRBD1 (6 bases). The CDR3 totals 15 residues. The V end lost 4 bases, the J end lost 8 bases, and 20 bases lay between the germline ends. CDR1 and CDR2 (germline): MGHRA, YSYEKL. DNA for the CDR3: TGCGCCAGCAGCCCCCAGGTCCCGACAGGCTCCGGCTACACCTTC. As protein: CASSPQVPTGSGYTF.

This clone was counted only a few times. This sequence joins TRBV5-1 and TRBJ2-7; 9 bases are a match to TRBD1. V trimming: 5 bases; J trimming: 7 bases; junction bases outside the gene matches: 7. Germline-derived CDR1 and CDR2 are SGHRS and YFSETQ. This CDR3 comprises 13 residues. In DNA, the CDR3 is TGCGCCAGCAGTTCGGGACAGGGAAGGGAGCAGTACTTC. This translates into CASSSGQGREQYF.

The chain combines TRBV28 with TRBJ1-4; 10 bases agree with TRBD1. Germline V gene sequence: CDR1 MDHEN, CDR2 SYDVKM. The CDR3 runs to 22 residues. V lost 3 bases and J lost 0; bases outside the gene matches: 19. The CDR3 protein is CASSFLTWAPGQGPATNEKLFF. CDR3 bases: TGTGCCAGCAGTTTTCTCACATGGGCGCCGGGACAGGGGCCTGCAACTAATGAAAAACTGTTTTTT.

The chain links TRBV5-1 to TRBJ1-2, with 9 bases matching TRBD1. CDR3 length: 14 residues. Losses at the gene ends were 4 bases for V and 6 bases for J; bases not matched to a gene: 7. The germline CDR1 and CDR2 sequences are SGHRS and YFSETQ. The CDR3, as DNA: TGCGCCAGCAGCGAGGGACAGGGAGGGAATGGCTACACCTTC. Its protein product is CASSEGQGGNGYTF. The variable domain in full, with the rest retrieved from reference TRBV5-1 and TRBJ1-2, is KAGVTQTPRYLIKTRGQQVTLSCSPISGHRSVSWYQQTPGQGLQFLFEYFSETQRNKGNFPGRFSGRQFSNSRSEMNVSTLELGDSALYLCASSEGQGGNGYTFGSGTRLTVV.

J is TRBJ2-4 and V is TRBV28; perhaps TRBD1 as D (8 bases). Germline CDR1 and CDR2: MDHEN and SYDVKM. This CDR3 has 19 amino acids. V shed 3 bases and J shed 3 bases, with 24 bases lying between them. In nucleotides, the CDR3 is TGTGCCAGCAGTTTCCCCGGGGGGACAGGCTACTGGGGCAAAAACATTCAGTACTTC. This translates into CASSFPGGTGYWGKNIQYF.

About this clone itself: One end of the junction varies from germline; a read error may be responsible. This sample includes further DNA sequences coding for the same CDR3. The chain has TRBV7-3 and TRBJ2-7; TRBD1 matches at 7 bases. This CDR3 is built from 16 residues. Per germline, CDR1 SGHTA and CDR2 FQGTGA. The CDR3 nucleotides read TGCGCCAGCAGCCCTCAAGGGGGCCTGAGCTCCTACGAGCAGTACTTC. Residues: CASSPQGGLSSYEQYF.

CDR3 bases: TGTGCCAGCACTATGGGAGGGGCCGGCTACACCTTC. This encodes CASTMGGAGYTF. This chain links TRBV28 with TRBJ1-2; D perhaps matches TRBD1 (5 bases). V lost 7 bases, J lost 8 bases, and 14 bases lay in between. This CDR3 is 12 amino acids long. Germline V gene sequence: CDR1 MDHEN, CDR2 SYDVKM.

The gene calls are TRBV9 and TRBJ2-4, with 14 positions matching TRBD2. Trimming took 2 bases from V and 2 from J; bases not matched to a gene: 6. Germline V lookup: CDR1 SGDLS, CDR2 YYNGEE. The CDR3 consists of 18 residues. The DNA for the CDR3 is TGTGCCAGCAGCGTTGGGACTAGCGGGAGTGGGACCAAAAACATTCAGTACTTC. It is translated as CASSVGTSGSGTKNIQYF.

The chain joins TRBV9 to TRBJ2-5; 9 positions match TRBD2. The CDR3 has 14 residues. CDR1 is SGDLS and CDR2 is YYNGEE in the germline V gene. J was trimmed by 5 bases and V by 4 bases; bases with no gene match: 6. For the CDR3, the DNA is TGTGCCAGCAGCCATAGCGGGAGATGGGAGACCCAGTACTTC. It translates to CASSHSGRWETQYF. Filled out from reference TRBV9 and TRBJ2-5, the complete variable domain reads DSGVTQTPKHLITATGQRVTLRCSPRSGDLSVYWYQQSLDQGLQFLIQYYNGEERAKGNILERFSAQQFPDLHSELNLSSLELGDSALYFCASSHSGRWETQYFGPGTRLLVL.

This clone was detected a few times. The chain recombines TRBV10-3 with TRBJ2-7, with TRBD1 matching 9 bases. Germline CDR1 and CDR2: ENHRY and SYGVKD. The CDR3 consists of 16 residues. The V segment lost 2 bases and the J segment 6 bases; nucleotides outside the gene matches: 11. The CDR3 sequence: CAISETPGQGVGEQYF. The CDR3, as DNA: TGTGCCATCAGTGAGACTCCGGGACAGGGTGTAGGCGAGCAGTACTTC.

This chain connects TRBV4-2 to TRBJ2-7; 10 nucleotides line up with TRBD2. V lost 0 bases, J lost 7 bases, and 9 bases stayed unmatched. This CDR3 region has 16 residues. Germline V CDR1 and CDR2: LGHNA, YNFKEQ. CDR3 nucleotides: TGTGCCAGCAGCCAAGATGTAGCGGGAGGTTCGGATGAGCAGTACTTC. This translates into CASSQDVAGGSDEQYF.

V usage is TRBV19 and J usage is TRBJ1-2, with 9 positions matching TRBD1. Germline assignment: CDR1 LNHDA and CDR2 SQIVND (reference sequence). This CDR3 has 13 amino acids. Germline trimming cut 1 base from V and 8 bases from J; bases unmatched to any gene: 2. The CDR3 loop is CASSIGTGAGYTF. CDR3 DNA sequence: TGTGCCAGTAGTATAGGGACAGGGGCCGGCTACACCTTC.

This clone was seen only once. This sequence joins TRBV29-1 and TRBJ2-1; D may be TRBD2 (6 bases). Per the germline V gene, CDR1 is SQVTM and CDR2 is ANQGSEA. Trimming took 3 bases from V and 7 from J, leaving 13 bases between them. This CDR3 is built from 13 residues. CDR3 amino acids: CSVEREGRNEQFF. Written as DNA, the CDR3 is TGCAGCGTTGAGAGGGAAGGGAGGAATGAGCAGTTCTTC.